This is a list of T cell receptor beta chains from one sample in a study of blood T cell repertoires in COVID-19. Libraries were prepared by immunoSEQ multiplex PCR; TCRdb keeps only in-frame clonotypes and omits some of them. This sample has about 190,000 clones; around 85% occur once, and the top ten carry roughly 12%. Sequencing used peripheral blood. The receptors come from a woman aged 45-65 years with acute or convalescent COVID-19. CDR3s include the opening cysteine and the closing phenylalanine or tryptophan. A D gene is named only where the DNA matches it firmly. Some rows have no size entry. The others give once, few or many, or a class for an expanded clone.

v_call	j_call	d_call	clone_size	cdr3_nt	cdr3_aa
TRBV6-2/TRBV6-3	TRBJ2-1	TRBD2	.	TGTGCCAGCAGCCTAGGACTAGCATTAAATGAGCAGTTCTTC	CASSLGLALNEQFF
TRBV10-2	TRBJ2-7	TRBD2	.	TGCGCCAGCAGTGCCTTCGCGGGAGATCACGAGCAGTACTTC	CASSAFAGDHEQYF
TRBV6-5	TRBJ2-1	TRBD2	.	TGTGCCAGCATTCGATTAGCGGGGGGGGCGAATGAGCAGTTCTTC	CASIRLAGGANEQFF
TRBV21-1	TRBJ1-4	.	.	TGTGCCAGACAGGCAACTAATGAAAAACTGTTTTTT	CARQATNEKLFF
TRBV14	TRBJ2-1	.	once	TGTGCCAGCAGTTCGCGGAGGTCCTACAATGAGCAGTTCTTC	CASSSRRSYNEQFF
TRBV6-5	TRBJ2-7	TRBD2	.	TGTGCCAGCACCTCCGGGGAGGGTCTGAGGGAGCAGTACTTC	CASTSGEGLREQYF
TRBV18	TRBJ1-2	.	few	TGTGCCAGCTCACCACCGGGGCGAAAATCTGGCTACACCTTC	CASSPPGRKSGYTF
TRBV6-5	TRBJ2-7	.	.	TGTGCCAGCAGCCAACTATACGAGCAGTACTTC	CASSQLYEQYF
TRBV27	TRBJ2-7	.	.	TGTGCCAGCAGTCCCCACAGGGTGAGTCGCGAGCAGTACTTC	CASSPHRVSREQYF
TRBV30	TRBJ2-6	TRBD1	few	TGTGCCTGGACAGGGGGCTCTGGGGCCAACGTCCTGACTTTC	CAWTGGSGANVLTF
TRBV5-8	TRBJ2-7	TRBD1	.	TGTGCCAGCCAGGACAGGGAACCATACGAGCAGTACTTC	CASQDREPYEQYF
TRBV6-5	TRBJ1-5	.	few	TGTGCCAGCAGTTACTCAGCCTATCAGCCCCAGCATTTT	CASSYSAYQPQHF
TRBV15	TRBJ2-3	TRBD2	.	TGTGCCACCAGCAGAGATCTAGCGGGAGGGACAGATACGCAGTATTTT	CATSRDLAGGTDTQYF
TRBV12-3/TRBV12-4	TRBJ1-2	.	.	TGTGCCAGCCGCCTAGGAGTGGGGAGGGACTACACCTTC	CASRLGVGRDYTF
TRBV10-1	TRBJ1-2	.	.	TGCGCCAGCAGTGACACAAGATTGCATGGCTACACCTTC	CASSDTRLHGYTF
TRBV5-4	TRBJ1-2	TRBD1	few	TGTGCCAGCAGCCTGAACAGGGGGCTGGGGAATGGCTACACCTTC	CASSLNRGLGNGYTF
TRBV20-1	TRBJ2-1	TRBD2	.	TGCAGTGCTAGTATCGCTAGCGGGATCTACAATGAGCAGTTCTTC	CSASIASGIYNEQFF
TRBV19	TRBJ2-1	.	.	TGTGCCAGTAGTAATACAGGGACTATGGGGTCCAATGAGCAGTTCTTC	CASSNTGTMGSNEQFF
TRBV30	TRBJ1-2	TRBD1	.	TGTGCCTGGAGTCAGACAGGGATCTATGGCTACACCTTC	CAWSQTGIYGYTF
TRBV24-1	TRBJ2-3	TRBD2	.	TGTGCCACCAGTGATTTAGGAGCGGGGGCGAGCACAGATACGCAGTATTTT	CATSDLGAGASTDTQYF
TRBV6-1	TRBJ2-7	TRBD1	.	TGTGCCAGCTCCACTTCGGGACAGGTACGAGAGCAGTACTTC	CASSTSGQVREQYF
TRBV6-5	TRBJ1-2	TRBD1	.	TGTGCCAGCAGTTGGACAGGGAATGGCTACACCTTC	CASSWTGNGYTF
TRBV30	TRBJ1-1	.	few	TGTGCCTGGAGCTTGGGAGGGAACACTGAAGCTTTCTTT	CAWSLGGNTEAFF
TRBV27	TRBJ2-7	TRBD1	.	TGTGCCAGCAGTTTAACAGGGGGTCCCTACGAGCAGTACTTC	CASSLTGGPYEQYF
TRBV2	TRBJ2-1	.	.	TGTGCCAGCAGCCAGCCCGGGGATTCCTACAATGAGCAGTTCTTC	CASSQPGDSYNEQFF
TRBV11-2	TRBJ2-1	TRBD2	few	TGTGCCAGCAGCGTAACACGGGGGGGTTTCTACAATGAGCAGTTCTTC	CASSVTRGGFYNEQFF
TRBV6-1	TRBJ1-5	.	once	TGTGCCAGCAGTGAAGCGAACAGGGACCGCCAGCCCCAGCATTTT	CASSEANRDRQPQHF
TRBV19	TRBJ2-2	TRBD2	few	TGTGCCAGTAGTTACGGACTAGCGGGAGACGGGGAGCTGTTTTTT	CASSYGLAGDGELFF
TRBV5-1	TRBJ2-3	TRBD2	few	TGCGCCAGCCACCTAGCGGGGGGTGGGACAGATACGCAGTATTTT	CASHLAGGGTDTQYF
TRBV28	TRBJ2-7	.	.	TGTGCCAGTAAAACATCGGGGAGCGGTACCTACGAGCAGTACTTC	CASKTSGSGTYEQYF
TRBV24-1	TRBJ2-2	TRBD1	.	TGTGCCACCAGTGCTGTGACAGGGCGGGCGAACACCGGGGAGCTGTTTTTT	CATSAVTGRANTGELFF
TRBV6-5	TRBJ1-2	.	.	TGTGCCAGCGGGAAAGGAGGGATCGGCTACACCTTC	CASGKGGIGYTF
TRBV6-5	TRBJ1-1	.	.	TGTGCCAGCAGCCCCAGTACTGAAGCTTTCTTT	CASSPSTEAFF
TRBV29-1	TRBJ1-2	TRBD1	.	TGCAGCGTTGAGGGACAGGGGTACTCTAACTATGGCTACACCTTC	CSVEGQGYSNYGYTF
TRBV5-4	TRBJ1-2	TRBD1	once	TGTGCCAGCAGCAGGACCGGGACAGGGGGCTTCGGGAGTAGTGGCTACACCTTC	CASSRTGTGGFGSSGYTF
TRBV25-1	TRBJ2-3	.	.	TGTGCCAGCAGGAGACAGGACCTACTCACAGATACGCAGTATTTT	CASRRQDLLTDTQYF
TRBV19	TRBJ1-4	.	.	TGTGCCAGTAGTATCGCTTTGGGGGGGCTTGGAGAAAAACTGTTTTTT	CASSIALGGLGEKLFF
TRBV30	TRBJ2-2	.	once	TGTGCCTGGAAGGTGGGAGGTGGTACCGGGGAGCTGTTTTTT	CAWKVGGGTGELFF
TRBV21-1	TRBJ1-2	.	.	TGTGCCAGCAGCAAAGGGCATGGCTACACCTTC	CASSKGHGYTF
TRBV24-1	TRBJ2-1	.	once	TGTGCCACCAGTGACGCGGGGACTTCCCTGTTCCCCCAGTTCTTC	CATSDAGTSLFPQFF
TRBV5-1	TRBJ1-1	.	.	TGCGCCAGCAGTCCTAGGACAGAAGGAATGAACACTGAAGCTTTCTTT	CASSPRTEGMNTEAFF
TRBV28	TRBJ2-7	.	few	TGTGCCAGCAACCTACCCTCCTACGAGCAGTACTTC	CASNLPSYEQYF
TRBV28	TRBJ1-4	.	.	TGTGCCAGCAGCACGGTAGTAGAAAAACTGTTTTTT	CASSTVVEKLFF
TRBV6-1	TRBJ2-7	TRBD1	.	TGTGCCAGCAGTGAACTAGGCCGGGACAGAAGCTACGAGCAGTACTTC	CASSELGRDRSYEQYF